This TCR beta chain was obtained from a study of control samples from healthy donors and cancer patients. Profiled with immunoSEQ multiplex PCR; TCRdb holds only in-frame clones, not every one. The table has more than 150,000 clones, 85% to 95% seen once; the top ten hold roughly 1.6%. The CDR3 sequence is 12 residues long. The sequenced sample was blood. The chain employs TRBV21-1 and TRBJ1-1; the table names TRBD1, a call not compared with the DNA. TRBV21-1 is annotated as a pseudogene. The sequence derives from a man between 18 and 29 years old in good health. CDR3 sequence (DNA): TGTGCCAGCAGCAAAGTATCAGGGGGAGCTTTCTTT. Its protein product is CASSKVSGGAFF.